The sequence of this T cell receptor (beta chain) was determined in a study of T cell repertoires in cytomegalovirus infection. Germline assignment: CDR1 MDHEN and CDR2 SYDVKM. V dropped 6 bases and J dropped 0 bases, with 11 bases sitting between them. The CDR3 loop spans 14 amino acids. TCRdb fed the reads into MiXCR, producing one record per CDR3 protein. The repertoire holds about 770,000 distinct CDR3 sequences, with 25% to 30% as singletons. As to this clonotype: Its specificity is not known.

The chain carries TRBV28 and TRBJ1-1; D gene ambiguous. Sequenced material: cultured CD8+ T cells from PBMCs, taken from culture after CMV antigen stimulation. This receptor was taken from a human donor in good health (CMV status not recorded). Some clones in this sample may be carry-over from other donors' samples. The CDR3 sequence is CASSLELMNTEAFF. The CDR3 nucleotides read TGTGCCAGCAGCCTCGAATTAATGAACACTGAAGCTTTCTTT. Filled out from reference TRBV28 and TRBJ1-1, the complete variable domain reads DVKVTQSSRYLVKRTGEKVFLECVQDMDHENMFWYRQDPGLGLRLIYFSYDVKMKEKGDIPEGYSVSREKKERFSLILESASTNQTSMYLCASSLELMNTEAFFGQGTRLTVV.